The 5 T cell receptor beta chains below all came from one sample that was sequenced in a study of CD8 T cells in ankylosing spondylitis. Study findings and constraints: A motif of 7 or 8 highly homologous TCR beta variants was seen as apparently characteristic of ankylosing spondylitis blood.

TCRdb reprocessed the 5' RACE reads via MiXCR and lists one record per CDR3 protein. The sample holds 750,000 to 850,000 distinct CDR3 sequences, around 11% seen once. Antigen specificity for these receptors is unknown. Sequencing was performed on blood, either unsorted or a sorted T cell fraction (not recorded which). The receptors stem from a male donor with ankylosing spondylitis.

This clonotype has ten or more counts. The chain employs TRBV5-1 and TRBJ1-2, with a tentative D call TRBD1 (5 bases). Germline assignment: CDR1 SGHRS and CDR2 YFSETQ. V lost 4 bases and J 3 bases, leaving 10 bases between the germline ends. The CDR3 runs to 13 residues. The CDR3 here is CASSPTADYGYTF. The CDR3 bases are TGCGCCAGCAGCCCGACAGCCGACTATGGCTACACCTTC.

This clonotype appeared many times. This sequence joins TRBV20-1 and TRBJ2-7, with 8 bases matching TRBD1. Germline CDR1 DFQATT, CDR2 SNEGSKA (reference sequence). Trimming removed 3 bases from V and 4 bases from J; junction bases left unmatched: 11. The CDR3 consists of 15 residues. The CDR3 here is CSASKPGTGTYEQYF. The CDR3 DNA is TGCAGTGCTAGTAAGCCTGGGACAGGTACTTACGAGCAGTACTTC.

V is TRBV29-1 and J is TRBJ1-2; D may be TRBD1 (5 bases). Germline assignment: CDR1 SQVTM and CDR2 ANQGSEA. V was pared by 6 bases and J by 4 bases, with 15 bases between. The CDR3 has 13 residues. The CDR3 spells CSVGTDSGYGYTF. The DNA for the CDR3 is TGCAGCGTCGGGACGGACTCGGGCTATGGCTACACCTTC.

This clonotype has a count of ten or more. The J gene is TRBJ2-1, the V gene TRBV7-2, with 7 positions matching TRBD1. Germline V gene sequence: CDR1 SGHTA, CDR2 FQGNSA. V was clipped by 1 base and J by 5 bases; unmatched bases: 5. This CDR3 is built from 15 residues. The CDR3 DNA follows: TGTGCCAGCAGCTTAGGGGGACAGATCAACAATGAGCAGTTCTTC. It codes for CASSLGGQINNEQFF.

In this sample, this clonotype turned up a few times. The genes are TRBV7-2 and TRBJ2-2, with D unclear. The CDR3 is 15 residues long. Germline CDR1 is SGHTA and CDR2 is FQGNSA. The V and J ends lost 1 base and 9 bases respectively, with 15 bases between them. CDR3: CASSLGRLEARELFF. The CDR3 DNA sequence: TGTGCCAGCAGCTTAGGCAGGCTAGAGGCCCGGGAGCTGTTTTTT.